The 21 T cell receptor beta chains listed next were all sequenced from one sample in a study of human T cells and chemical hapten exposure. TCRdb used MiXCR to reprocess the RACE reads, holding one entry per CDR3 protein. The profile shows around 110,000 distinct CDR3 sequences, roughly 12% of them singletons. As for time point: patch test 1, 2 weeks after DPC sensitization. Stated treatment: therapeutic diphenylcyclopropenone sensitization with weekly scalp DPC. Sequencing used whole blood, obtained in connection with sensitization to the hapten diphenylcyclopropenone (DPC). All receptors derive from a woman aged 45-65 years with alopecia areata. Some clones in this sample may be carry-over from other donors' samples.

This clonotype was seen more than once but under ten times. This chain connects TRBV5-4 to TRBJ1-1, with a tentative D call TRBD1 (6 bases). Between the trimmed V and J ends, which lost 2 bases and 1 base, there was a span of 12 bases. Germline loops: CDR1 SGHNT, CDR2 YYREEE (reference sequence). The CDR3 spans 15 residues. This CDR3 reads CASSLRTVGNTEAFF. The DNA of the CDR3 is TGTGCCAGCAGCTTACGGACAGTGGGGAACACTGAAGCTTTCTTT.

This clonotype occurred many times. The chain is built from TRBV7-2 and TRBJ2-7; TRBD1 aligns across 8 bases. Germline CDR1 reads SGHTA; CDR2 reads FQGNSA. The length of the CDR3 is 13 residues. J was trimmed by 5 bases and V by 4 bases; bases with no gene match: 4. The DNA of the CDR3 is TGTGCCAGCAGCTACGCAGGGGGCCACGAGCAGTACTTC. It translates to CASSYAGGHEQYF.

This clonotype was seen just once. The chain uses TRBV29-1 and TRBJ1-1, with D possibly being TRBD1 (6 bases). Looked up from germline, CDR1 is SQVTM and CDR2 is ANQGSEA. The V gene lost 4 bases and the J gene lost 6 bases, with 15 bases spanning the gap. The CDR3 runs to 13 residues. This CDR3 reads CSVAPQGAAEAFF. CDR3 coding DNA: TGCAGCGTTGCACCACAGGGTGCGGCTGAAGCTTTCTTT.

The chain uses TRBV4-1 and TRBJ1-1; 7 nucleotides align to TRBD1. Germline assignment: CDR1 MGHRA and CDR2 YSYEKL. Trimming took 6 bases from V and 8 from J; bases not matched to a gene: 12. The CDR3 covers 14 residues. CDR3 DNA: TGCGCCAGCAGGCCAATCCTCCGGGACAGAGAAGCTTTCTTT. Protein: CASRPILRDREAFF.

This clonotype has only one observation. V usage is TRBV6-2 or TRBV6-3 and J usage is TRBJ2-5; D is perhaps TRBD1 (6 bases). CDR1 and CDR2 (germline): MNHEY, SVGEGT. The CDR3 sequence is 14 residues long. V dropped 0 bases and J dropped 3 bases, with 8 bases sitting between them. The CDR3 region has the DNA TGTGCCAGCAGTTACTCAGGACAGAAAGAGACCCAGTACTTC. Translated: CASSYSGQKETQYF.

Remarks on this clonotype: A much more abundant neighbour one base away suggests this may be a read error. The chain employs TRBV28 and TRBJ2-3, with 8 bases fitting TRBD1. The CDR3 length is 14 residues. Germline lookup yields CDR1 MDHEN and CDR2 SYDVKM. The CDR3 loop is CASSFSGGADAQYF. The CDR3 nucleotides are TGTGCCAGCAGTTTTTCAGGGGGCGCAGATGCGCAGTATTTT. The entire variable domain, with the rest obtained from reference TRBV28 and TRBJ2-3, is as follows: DVKVTQSSRYLVKRTGEKVFLECVQDMDHENMFWYRQDPGLGLRLIYFSYDVKMKEKGDIPEGYSVSREKKERFSLILESASTNQTSMYLCASSFSGGADAQYFGPGTRLTVL.

A few counts support this clonotype. The gene calls are TRBV29-1 and TRBJ1-2; the D is unclear. V lost 6 bases to trimming and J lost 6 bases, with 14 bases between them. Germline lookup yields CDR1 SQVTM and CDR2 ANQGSEA. CDR3 length: 12 residues. In nucleotides, the CDR3 is TGCAGCGTCCCGGGCCGCGGAAATGGCTACACCTTC. Protein product: CSVPGRGNGYTF.

CDR3 amino acids: CASSIWGQGIQPQHF. The CDR3 bases are TGTGCCAGTAGTATCTGGGGACAGGGTATCCAGCCCCAGCATTTT. The genes are TRBV19 and TRBJ1-5, with TRBD1 matching over 9 bases. The germline V gene encodes CDR1 LNHDA and CDR2 SQIVND (reference sequence). This CDR3 spans 15 amino acids. V was pared by 3 bases and J by 7 bases, with 7 bases of the junction left unmatched. The variable domain in full, completed from reference TRBV19 and TRBJ1-5, reads DGGITQSPKYLFRKEGQNVTLSCEQNLNHDAMYWYRQDPGQGLRLIYYSQIVNDFQKGDIAEGYSVSREKKESFPLTVTSAQKNPTAFYLCASSIWGQGIQPQHFGDGTRLSIL.

This clonotype was recorded many times. The chain has TRBV12-3 or TRBV12-4 and TRBJ1-5, with 9 nucleotides matching TRBD1. There are 18 residues in the CDR3. V was pared by 5 bases and J by 1 base, with 12 bases of the junction left unmatched. The CDR3: CASSNPGQGLISNQPQHF. The CDR3 bases are TGTGCCAGCAGTAATCCGGGACAGGGTTTGATAAGCAATCAGCCCCAGCATTTT.

There are a few counts of this clonotype. The V call is TRBV2, the J call TRBJ2-4, with D uncertain. The germline V gene has CDR1 SNHLY and CDR2 FYNNEI. This CDR3 region has 11 residues. Between the trimmed V and J ends, which lost 1 base and 5 bases, there was a span of 0 bases. The CDR3 sequence is CASSEENIQYF. In DNA, the CDR3 is TGTGCCAGCAGTGAAGAAAACATTCAGTACTTC.

This clonotype was observed at least ten times. This chain connects TRBV7-2 to TRBJ2-7; tentatively, D is TRBD1 (6 bases). The CDR3 consists of 14 residues. Trimming pared 4 bases from V and 0 bases from J, leaving 10 bases between. Germline V gene sequence: CDR1 SGHTA, CDR2 FQGNSA. Here the CDR3 reads CASSSGTHSYEQYF. CDR3 DNA sequence: TGTGCCAGCAGCTCTGGGACACACTCCTACGAGCAGTACTTC.

This clonotype was seen a handful of times. The V call is TRBV28, the J call TRBJ1-1; 7 bases are a match to TRBD1. V was pared by 2 bases and J by 9 bases, with 9 bases of the junction left unmatched. This CDR3 has 14 residues. Germline CDR1 and CDR2: MDHEN and SYDVKM. CDR3 region: CASSLQTGLKKAFF. CDR3 in DNA: TGTGCCAGCAGTTTACAGACAGGGCTAAAAAAAGCTTTCTTT.

The CDR3 here is CAIREGNRGDEKLFF. The CDR3 DNA sequence: TGTGCCATCAGGGAAGGCAACAGGGGAGATGAAAAACTGTTTTTT. V usage is TRBV10-3 and J usage is TRBJ1-4; 7 bases line up with TRBD1. This CDR3 is 15 amino acids long. CDR1 is ENHRY and CDR2 is SYGVKD in the germline V gene. J gave up 6 bases and V 6 bases, and 10 bases lay outside the gene matches.

This clonotype occurred many times. The chain combines TRBV20-1 with TRBJ2-7; D not resolved. The V end was cut by 5 bases, the J end by 3 bases, with 11 bases between. Germline V gene lookup returns CDR1 DFQATT and CDR2 SNEGSKA (reference sequence). The CDR3 has 12 amino acids. The CDR3 nucleotides read TGCAGTGCTGAGAAGGGAAGCTACGAGCAGTACTTC. This encodes CSAEKGSYEQYF.

This clonotype was seen repeatedly, ten times or more. V and J are TRBV27 and TRBJ1-5; D unresolved. The CDR3 has 13 residues. The ends were cut back, 3 bases at V and 7 bases at J, with 10 bases in the middle. Per germline, CDR1 MNHEY and CDR2 SMNVEV (reference sequence). Written as DNA, the CDR3 is TGTGCCAGCAGTTTGGGCATTTCCCAGCCCCAGCATTTT. It encodes CASSLGISQPQHF.

This clonotype was observed many times. This chain joins TRBV18 and TRBJ1-3, with D tentatively TRBD1 (6 bases). V dropped 5 bases and J dropped 1 base, with 12 bases sitting between them. The CDR3 runs 15 residues. Germline V gene sequence: CDR1 KGHSH, CDR2 LQKENI. The CDR3 protein is CASSSQGTSGNTIYF. CDR3 DNA sequence: TGTGCCAGCTCATCCCAGGGGACTTCTGGAAACACCATATATTTT.

This clonotype was counted a few times. The chain is built from TRBV6-1 and TRBJ2-6, with D unclear. CDR3 length: 14 residues. Trimming shortened V by 7 bases and J by 2 bases, and 9 bases separated the two germline ends. Germline CDR1 is MNHNS and CDR2 is SASEGT. Written as DNA, the CDR3 is TGTGCCAGCAACCCCCCGCCTGGGGCCAACGTCCTGACTTTC. This encodes CASNPPPGANVLTF.

This clonotype was seen ten or more times. The chain links TRBV28 to TRBJ2-7; D ambiguous. Germline CDR1 MDHEN, CDR2 SYDVKM. V was trimmed by 3 bases and J by 2 bases, leaving 14 bases between them. This CDR3 region has 15 residues. Here the CDR3 reads CASSFEGHITYEQYF. Written as DNA, the CDR3 is TGTGCCAGCAGTTTCGAAGGGCACATAACCTACGAGCAGTACTTC.

This clonotype occurred many times. This sequence joins TRBV24-1 and TRBJ2-3; 9 nucleotides line up with TRBD1. CDR3 length: 16 amino acids. V trimming: 2 bases; J trimming: 2 bases; junction bases outside the gene matches: 4. The germline gives CDR1 KGHDR, CDR2 SFDVKD. The DNA of the CDR3 is TGTGCCACCAGTGATTGGACAGGGGCCGCCACAGATACGCAGTATTTT. Translating it yields CATSDWTGAATDTQYF.

The chain carries TRBV7-2 and TRBJ2-7; D is ambiguous. CDR3 length: 14 residues. With 4 bases removed from V and 9 bases from J, the gap between germline ends came to 19 bases. The germline V gene encodes CDR1 SGHTA and CDR2 FQGNSA. The CDR3 nucleotides are TGTGCCAGCAGCTCCGCCCTCCGCTCCCTAGGGCAGTACTTC. Translation gives CASSSALRSLGQYF.

This clonotype was found a few times. The chain carries TRBV2 and TRBJ2-7; 8 positions match TRBD1. Per germline, CDR1 SNHLY and CDR2 FYNNEI. Trimming took 2 bases from V and 1 from J; bases not matched to a gene: 7. CDR3 size: 16 residues. The CDR3 nucleotides read TGTGCCAGCAGTGAAAGGACCGGGACAGGATCCTACGAGCAGTACTTC. Amino acid sequence: CASSERTGTGSYEQYF.